The 13 T cell receptor beta chains below all came from one sample that was sequenced in a study of blood T cell repertoires in COVID-19. Profiled with immunoSEQ multiplex PCR; TCRdb holds only in-frame clones, not every one. Of some 80,000 clones listed, roughly 80% were seen once; the top ten hold over 9.5%. Sequencing input: peripheral blood. Receptor source: an elderly man with acute or convalescent COVID-19.

The chain joins TRBV3-1 (or the pseudogene TRBV3-2) to TRBJ1-4; D is unclear. Germline V lookup: CDR1 LGHDT, CDR2 YNNKEL (reference sequence). The germline V and J ends were trimmed by 6 bases and 0 bases, with 14 bases remaining between them. The CDR3 length is 16 residues. In nucleotides, the CDR3 is TGTGCCAGCAGTTTGGACTGGGGAACAACTAATGAAAAACTGTTTTTT. Protein: CASSLDWGTTNEKLFF.

The rearrangement joins TRBV10-2 to TRBJ1-1; D unresolved. CDR1 and CDR2 from the germline V gene are WSHSY and SAAADI. CDR3 length equals 14 residues. The V end was cut by 5 bases, the J end by 3 bases, with 13 bases between. The CDR3 coding sequence is TGCGCCAGCAGTCTTGGCCGGGTAGACACTGAAGCTTTCTTT. Amino acids: CASSLGRVDTEAFF.

This clone was detected a few times. V gene TRBV6-6 combines with J gene TRBJ2-4; 7 bases match TRBD1. This CDR3 is 15 amino acids long. The V gene end was trimmed by 6 bases and the J gene end by 5 bases; junction bases not matched to a gene: 10. The germline V gene has CDR1 MNHNY and CDR2 SVGAGI (reference sequence). The CDR3 sequence is CASRRGQAKENIQYF. As DNA, the CDR3 is TGTGCCAGCAGACGTGGACAGGCGAAGGAAAACATTCAGTACTTC.

The chain uses TRBV10-2 and TRBJ2-5; TRBD2 agrees at 8 bases. Germline CDR1 reads WSHSY; CDR2 reads SAAADI. V lost 6 bases, J lost 5 bases, and 5 bases stayed unmatched. CDR3 length: 13 residues. CDR3 region: CASRAGGSETQYF. The CDR3 DNA is TGCGCCAGCAGGGCGGGGGGATCGGAGACCCAGTACTTC.

The V call is TRBV30, the J call TRBJ2-3; 7 bases fit TRBD2. The CDR3 is made up of 13 amino acids. Germline CDR1 reads GTSNPN; CDR2 reads SVGIG (reference sequence). The junction had 9 bases not matched to a gene; V was cut back by 8 bases and J by 4 bases. The CDR3, as DNA: TGTGCCGGCTCGGAGGGGAGGGCAGATACGCAGTATTTT. Translating it yields CAGSEGRADTQYF.

This clone was seen once. The chain has TRBV5-6 and TRBJ1-2; D is unresolved. Per the germline V gene, CDR1 is SGHDT and CDR2 is YYEEEE. The V end lost 1 base, the J end lost 3 bases, and 13 bases lay between the germline ends. The CDR3 covers 15 residues. Here the CDR3 reads CASSLYRGEDYGYTF. The CDR3 nucleotides read TGTGCCAGCAGCTTGTATCGCGGGGAAGACTATGGCTACACCTTC.

This sequence joins TRBV5-1 and TRBJ2-2; 7 bases map to TRBD1. CDR1 is SGHRS, CDR2 YFSETQ, per germline. The trim removed 2 bases at V and 3 bases at J, leaving 4 bases unmatched. CDR3 length: 15 residues. The CDR3: CASSFDRADTGELFF. The CDR3 nucleotides are TGCGCCAGCAGCTTTGACAGGGCGGACACCGGGGAGCTGTTTTTT.

The gene calls are TRBV9 and TRBJ1-2; 7 nucleotides line up with TRBD1. Trimming cost V 0 bases and J 2 bases; bases outside gene matches: 4. The CDR3 is made up of 15 amino acids. Per germline, CDR1 SGDLS and CDR2 YYNGEE. The CDR3 sequence is CASSVAGDSNYGYTF. The CDR3 nucleotides read TGTGCCAGCAGCGTAGCTGGGGACAGCAACTATGGCTACACCTTC.

The count of this clone is one. The chain couples TRBV6-2 or TRBV6-3 to TRBJ2-7; D may be TRBD1 (5 bases). This CDR3 is 13 amino acids long. The germline V gene has CDR1 MNHEY and CDR2 SVGEGT. V was trimmed by 4 bases and J by 5 bases, leaving 12 bases between them. The CDR3 region has the DNA TGTGCCAGCAGTTTTTTACAGGTCCACGAGCAGTACTTC. Translated, it gives CASSFLQVHEQYF.

In this sample, this clone turned up a few times. The J gene is TRBJ1-1, the V gene TRBV27; the D gene is possibly TRBD1 (5 bases). The germline gives CDR1 MNHEY, CDR2 SMNVEV (reference sequence). V gave up 0 bases and J gave up 5 bases, with 13 bases separating them. The CDR3 has 15 amino acids. The CDR3: CASSLSSGGITEAFF. The DNA of the CDR3 is TGTGCCAGCAGTTTATCATCGGGGGGGATTACTGAAGCTTTCTTT.

The V and J genes are TRBV5-6 and TRBJ1-2; D might be TRBD1 (6 bases). Trimming cost V 1 base and J 4 bases, with 14 bases left between them. The length of the CDR3 is 15 residues. Germline CDR1 reads SGHDT; CDR2 reads YYEEEE. The CDR3 reads CASSLNRATSYGYTF. The CDR3 DNA follows: TGTGCCAGCAGCTTGAACAGGGCAACATCCTATGGCTACACCTTC.

The CDR3 is CASSTGTGGKNIQYF. CDR3 sequence (DNA): TGTGCCAGCAGCACGGGGACAGGGGGGAAGAACATTCAGTACTTC. The rearrangement uses TRBV5-6 and TRBJ2-4; 11 bases are shared with TRBD1. V was pared by 4 bases and J by 7 bases, with 7 bases of the junction left unmatched. The CDR3 is 15 residues long. Germline V CDR1 and CDR2: SGHDT, YYEEEE.

The V and J genes are TRBV3-1 (or the pseudogene TRBV3-2) and TRBJ2-1, with D possibly being TRBD2 (5 bases). The ends were cut back, 0 bases at V and 6 bases at J, with 12 bases in the middle. The CDR3 runs to 15 residues. Germline CDR1 and CDR2: LGHDT and YNNKEL (reference sequence). As DNA, the CDR3 is TGTGCCAGCAGCCAAGATCTAGCCTGGGGCAATGAGCAGTTCTTC. Protein product: CASSQDLAWGNEQFF.